This is a list of T cell receptor beta chains from one sample in a study of early stage breast cancer tumors. TCRdb's table, derived via immunoSEQ multiplex PCR, lists solely in-frame clones and lacks some. The sample holds approximately 48,000 clones, approximately 90% seen once. The sequenced material came from blood. The receptors were gathered from a person between 65 and 79 years old with breast cancer. Both conserved end residues are part of each CDR3. Each record gives: clone size, V gene, D gene, J gene, CDR3 DNA, CDR3 protein. D genes are given only for firm matches. Clone size appears in some rows only: once, few, many, or a class for an expanded clone.

>.|TRBV7-6|.|TRBJ2-1
TGTGCCAGCAGTTTAGGTGACAGTACAGGAAATGAGCAGTTCTTC
CASSLGDSTGNEQFF
>large|TRBV7-9|TRBD2|TRBJ2-7
TGTGCCAGCAACCTAGGGAGCGGGAGTTCCTACGAGCAGTACTTC
CASNLGSGSSYEQYF
>.|TRBV2|.|TRBJ1-2
TGTGCCAGCAGTCTTCTGGGGCTATATGGCTACACCTTC
CASSLLGLYGYTF
>.|TRBV2|.|TRBJ2-6
TGTGCCAGCAGTGAACTGGGGGCCGGGGCCAACGTCCTGACTTTC
CASSELGAGANVLTF
>.|TRBV7-9|.|TRBJ1-3
TGTGCCAGCAGTACAAACCACGGGGGAAACACCATATATTTT
CASSTNHGGNTIYF
>.|TRBV6-5|TRBD1|TRBJ2-7
TGTGCCAGCAGTACACAGACAGGGCCCTACGAGCAGTACTTC
CASSTQTGPYEQYF
>.|TRBV15|TRBD1|TRBJ1-6
TGTGCCACCAGCCCGGGAGGGGGCTCACCCCTCCACTTT
CATSPGGGSPLHF
>few|TRBV7-9|TRBD2|TRBJ2-5
TGTGCCAGCAGCCATATACGACTAGCGGGAAAGGGAGAAGAGACCCAGTACTTC
CASSHIRLAGKGEETQYF
>.|TRBV10-1|TRBD1|TRBJ2-7
TGCGCCAGCAGTGACGGACAGGGGGTCCAAAGCGAGCAGTACTTC
CASSDGQGVQSEQYF
>.|TRBV5-4|TRBD1|TRBJ2-1
TGTGCCAGCAGCATCGGGACAGGGGGACGCTACAATGAGCAGTTCTTC
CASSIGTGGRYNEQFF
>.|TRBV14|.|TRBJ2-3
TGTGCCAGCAGCCAAGCCAGAGGGGATACGCAGTATTTT
CASSQARGDTQYF
>.|TRBV29-1|.|TRBJ2-3
TGCAGCGGTGCGCCAAGGGGGGATACGCAGTATTTT
CSGAPRGDTQYF
>once|TRBV7-2|.|TRBJ1-1
TGTGCCAGCAGCTTAGGGGGGGGTCGGGTTAACACTGAAGCTTTCTTT
CASSLGGGRVNTEAFF
>.|TRBV25-1|.|TRBJ2-1
TGTGCCACTACCAGCGGGCCGAGCTCCTACAATGAGCAGTTCTTC
CATTSGPSSYNEQFF
>few|TRBV6-1|.|TRBJ2-7
TGTGCCAGCAGCCCCGGTATCTCCTACGAGCAGTACTTC
CASSPGISYEQYF
>.|TRBV7-3|TRBD1|TRBJ2-1
TGTGCCAGCAGCACTCGAACAGGGGTAGCCTACAATGAGCAGTTCTTC
CASSTRTGVAYNEQFF
>.|TRBV29-1|.|TRBJ2-6
TGCAGCGTTAGGAGCTCTGGGGCCAACGTCCTGACTTTC
CSVRSSGANVLTF
>.|TRBV4-1|TRBD1|TRBJ1-2
TGCGCCAGCAGCCAACCGGACAGGGTAGGCGGCTACACCTTC
CASSQPDRVGGYTF
>.|TRBV7-9|.|TRBJ1-5
TGTGCCAGCAGCTTAGGTTCAGGAAATCAGCCCCAGCATTTT
CASSLGSGNQPQHF
>.|TRBV7-2|TRBD2|TRBJ2-3
TGTGCCAGCAGCCCGACTAGCGCGCGGCAGTATTTT
CASSPTSARQYF
>once|TRBV7-3|.|TRBJ2-5
TGTGCCAGCAGCTCGGACAGGGAGGGGACCCAGTACTTC
CASSSDREGTQYF
>once|TRBV5-6|TRBD2|TRBJ2-1
TGTGCCAGCAGCTTTGTCCCGACTAGCGGTTACAATGAGCAGTTCTTC
CASSFVPTSGYNEQFF